This T cell receptor (beta chain) was obtained from a study of cytomegalovirus exposure and HLA in healthy donors. Whole-study findings and limits: Compared with the roughly 670-donor mean, an Asian-associated ancestry cluster reportedly had fewer N-insertions, according to a later analysis. Listed as cytomegalovirus-associated were about 160 TCR beta chains. Trimming of TCR beta V- and J-genes showed a link, identified in a later analysis, to a missense DCLRE1C variant.

The PCR used 60 Vbeta and 13 Jbeta primers. Some clones are missing from TCRdb's copy, which holds only in-frame ones; the method was immunoSEQ multiplex PCR. The table lists some 120,000 clones, 81% of them singletons, with approximately 2.2% in the top ten. Details on this clone: What it recognizes is unknown.

V lost 4 bases and J lost 4; bases outside the gene matches: 7. The CDR3 has 14 amino acids. Per germline, CDR1 SGHRS and CDR2 YFSETQ. The sequenced material came from PBMCs. The chain joins TRBV5-1 to TRBJ2-5; 7 bases map to TRBD2. The TCR originated in a middle-aged woman in good health and CMV-seronegative. The CDR3 loop is CASSRGLVPETQYF. Written as DNA, the CDR3 is TGCGCCAGCAGCCGAGGACTAGTCCCAGAGACCCAGTACTTC.